Detailed here is one T cell receptor beta chain. This sample is part of a study of control samples from healthy donors and cancer patients. The method was immunoSEQ multiplex PCR; TCRdb's version includes in-frame clones alone and lacks a portion of them. The sample consists of some 140,000 clones, over 85% of them appearing once. Trimming took 8 bases from V and 0 from J; bases not matched to a gene: 7. CDR1 is ENHRY, CDR2 SYGVKD, per germline. The CDR3 is 15 amino acids. Sequenced: blood. The rearrangement uses TRBV10-3 and TRBJ1-1, with 9 bases fitting TRBD1. The clonotype was recovered from a man aged 25 to 40 in good health. The CDR3 region is CAIEDRGDMNTEAFF. CDR3 nucleotide sequence: TGTGCCATCGAGGACAGGGGAGACATGAACACTGAAGCTTTCTTT.